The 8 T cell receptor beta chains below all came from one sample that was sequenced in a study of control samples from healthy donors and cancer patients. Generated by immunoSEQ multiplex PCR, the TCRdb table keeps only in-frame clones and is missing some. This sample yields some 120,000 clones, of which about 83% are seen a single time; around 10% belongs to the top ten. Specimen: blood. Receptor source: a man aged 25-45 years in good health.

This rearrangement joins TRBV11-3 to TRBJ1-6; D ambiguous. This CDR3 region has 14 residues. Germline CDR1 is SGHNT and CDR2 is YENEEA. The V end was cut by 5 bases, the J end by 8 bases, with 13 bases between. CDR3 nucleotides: TGTGCCAGCAGCGTCAGTTGGTGGGATTCACCCCTCCACTTT. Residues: CASSVSWWDSPLHF.

CDR3: CATSREIGVVGYGYTF. CDR3 in DNA: TGTGCCACCAGCAGAGAAATTGGGGTGGTGGGCTATGGCTACACCTTC. The rearrangement uses TRBV15 and TRBJ1-2; D remains ambiguous. V was clipped by 0 bases and J by 4 bases, with 15 bases between them. This CDR3 comprises 16 residues. CDR1 and CDR2 from the germline V gene are LNHNV and YYDKDF (reference sequence).

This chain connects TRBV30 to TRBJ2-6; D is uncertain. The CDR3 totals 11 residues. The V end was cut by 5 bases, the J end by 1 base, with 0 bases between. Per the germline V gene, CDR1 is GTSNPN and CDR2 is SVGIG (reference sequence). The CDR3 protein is CAWSGANVLTF. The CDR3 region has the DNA TGTGCCTGGTCTGGGGCCAACGTCCTGACTTTC.

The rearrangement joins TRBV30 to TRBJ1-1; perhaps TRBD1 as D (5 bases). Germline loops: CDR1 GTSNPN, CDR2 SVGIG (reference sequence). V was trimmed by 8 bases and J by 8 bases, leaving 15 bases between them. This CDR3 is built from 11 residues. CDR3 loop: CAGGKGNEAFF. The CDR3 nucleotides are TGTGCCGGGGGGAAGGGTAACGAAGCTTTCTTT.

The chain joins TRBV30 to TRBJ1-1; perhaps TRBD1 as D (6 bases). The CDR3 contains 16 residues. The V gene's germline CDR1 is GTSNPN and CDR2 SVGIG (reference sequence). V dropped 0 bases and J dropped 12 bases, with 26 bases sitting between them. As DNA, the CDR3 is TGTGCCTGGAGTGTCTCTGCTTTCGGGGTAGGGGGGCAATCTTTCTTT. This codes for CAWSVSAFGVGGQSFF.

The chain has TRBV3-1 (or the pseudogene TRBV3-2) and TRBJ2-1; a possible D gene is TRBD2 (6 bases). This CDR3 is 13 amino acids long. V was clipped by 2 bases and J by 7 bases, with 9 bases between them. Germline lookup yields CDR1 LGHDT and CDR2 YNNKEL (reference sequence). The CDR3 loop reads CASSQQSGNEQFF. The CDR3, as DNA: TGTGCCAGCAGCCAACAGAGCGGGAATGAGCAGTTCTTC.

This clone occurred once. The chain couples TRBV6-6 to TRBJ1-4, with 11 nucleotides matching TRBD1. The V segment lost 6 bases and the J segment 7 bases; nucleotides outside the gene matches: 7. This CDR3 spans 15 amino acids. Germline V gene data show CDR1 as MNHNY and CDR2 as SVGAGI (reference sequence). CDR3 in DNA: TGTGCCAGCAGCCCTGGACAGGGGGCGCTTGAAAAACTGTTTTTT. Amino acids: CASSPGQGALEKLFF.

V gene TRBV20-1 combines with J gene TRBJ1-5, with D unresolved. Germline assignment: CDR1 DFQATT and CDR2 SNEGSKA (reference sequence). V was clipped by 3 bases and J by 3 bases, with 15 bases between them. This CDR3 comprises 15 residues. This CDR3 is CSASGLTPDNQPQHF. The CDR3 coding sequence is TGCAGTGCTAGTGGGCTGACACCGGACAATCAGCCCCAGCATTTT.